This TCR beta chain was recorded in a study of T cells after yellow fever vaccination. Per the germline V gene, CDR1 is SGHRS and CDR2 is YFSETQ. CDR3 length: 15 residues. V was pared by 5 bases and J by 8 bases, with 22 bases between. Via MiXCR, TCRdb re-called the 5' RACE reads, giving one row per CDR3 protein. Of some 220,000 distinct CDR3 sequences in the sample, approximately 3% were seen once. The specimen comprised CD4+ T cells sorted from PBMCs, sampled 10 days after the yellow fever booster vaccination. The chain couples TRBV5-1 to TRBJ1-2; D perhaps matches TRBD1 (5 bases). This TCR was sampled from a man aged 18 to 29 who received the YFV17D yellow fever vaccine. CDR3 DNA sequence: TGCGCCAGCAGGAACCCCGACAGAACCTGGGGAGGCTACACCTTC. It is translated as CASRNPDRTWGGYTF. Full variable domain (missing parts from reference TRBV5-1 and TRBJ1-2): KAGVTQTPRYLIKTRGQQVTLSCSPISGHRSVSWYQQTPGQGLQFLFEYFSETQRNKGNFPGRFSGRQFSNSRSEMNVSTLELGDSALYLCASRNPDRTWGGYTFGSGTRLTVV.